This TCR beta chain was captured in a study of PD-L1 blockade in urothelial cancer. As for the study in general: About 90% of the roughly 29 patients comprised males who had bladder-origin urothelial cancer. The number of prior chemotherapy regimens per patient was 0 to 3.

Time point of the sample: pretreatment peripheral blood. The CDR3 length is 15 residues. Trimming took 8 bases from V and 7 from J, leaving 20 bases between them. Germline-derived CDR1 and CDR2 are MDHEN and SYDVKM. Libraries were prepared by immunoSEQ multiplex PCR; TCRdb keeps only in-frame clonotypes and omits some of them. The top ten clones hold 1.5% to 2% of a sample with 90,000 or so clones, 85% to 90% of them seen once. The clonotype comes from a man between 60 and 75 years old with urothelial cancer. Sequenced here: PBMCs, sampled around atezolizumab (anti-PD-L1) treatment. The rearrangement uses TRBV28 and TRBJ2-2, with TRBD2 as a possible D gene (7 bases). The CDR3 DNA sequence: TGTGCCAGCCGTAGGGGGGGAGACGGCGACGGGGAGCTGTTTTTT. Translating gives CASRRGGDGDGELFF.